Here is one TCR beta chain with its context. Its antigen remains unidentified. The data were obtained in a study of T cell responses to AZD1222 COVID-19 vaccine. The data were produced by immunoSEQ multiplex PCR, yet TCRdb's version contains in-frame clones alone and is incomplete. The sample holds some 180,000 clones, roughly 90% seen once. Study outcomes and limitations: Seropositive AZD1222 recipients at baseline numbered only five or six. Among the donors, most were white British and more were female, and clonal diversity was possibly underestimated.

This material consisted of peripheral blood, taken 28 days after the second AZD1222 dose. The origin of this receptor is an adult who received the AZD1222 COVID-19 vaccine.

The CDR3 is CASSQDAGWGEQFF. The DNA of the CDR3 is TGTGCCAGCAGCCAAGATGCAGGGTGGGGTGAGCAGTTCTTC. The V call is TRBV3-1 (or the pseudogene TRBV3-2), the J call TRBJ2-1; weak D call: TRBD1 (5 bases). Trimming left V 0 bases short and J 9 bases short, with 12 bases between. Germline V CDR1 and CDR2: LGHDT, YNNKEL (reference sequence). This CDR3 contains 14 residues.